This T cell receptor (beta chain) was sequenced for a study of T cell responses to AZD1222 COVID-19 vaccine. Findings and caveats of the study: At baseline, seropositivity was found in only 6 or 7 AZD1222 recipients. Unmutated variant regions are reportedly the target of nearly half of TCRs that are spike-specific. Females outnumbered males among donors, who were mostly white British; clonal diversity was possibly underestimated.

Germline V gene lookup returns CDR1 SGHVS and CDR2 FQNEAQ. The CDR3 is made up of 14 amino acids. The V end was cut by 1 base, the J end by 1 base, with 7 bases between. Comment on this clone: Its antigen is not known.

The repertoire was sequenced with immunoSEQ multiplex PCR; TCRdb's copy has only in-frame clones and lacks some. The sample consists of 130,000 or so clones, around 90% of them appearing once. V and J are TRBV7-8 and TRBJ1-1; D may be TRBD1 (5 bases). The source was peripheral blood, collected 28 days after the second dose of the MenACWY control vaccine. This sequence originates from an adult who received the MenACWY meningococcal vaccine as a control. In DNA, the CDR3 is TGTGCCAGCAGCTTAGTAGGGGAGAACACTGAAGCTTTCTTT. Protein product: CASSLVGENTEAFF. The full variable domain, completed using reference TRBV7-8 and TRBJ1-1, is GAGVSQSPRYKVAKRGQDVALRCDPISGHVSLFWYQQALGQGPEFLTYFQNEAQLDKSGLPSDRFFAERPEGSVSTLKIQRTQQEDSAVYLCASSLVGENTEAFFGQGTRLTVV.